The 27 T cell receptor beta chains given below trace back to one sample, sequenced in a study of T cell responses to AZD1222 COVID-19 vaccine. Measured with immunoSEQ multiplex PCR; TCRdb has only the in-frame clones, and not every one. The sample carries over 75,000 clones, approximately 89% recorded once. Here the sequenced sample was peripheral blood, taken on day 0 of AZD1222 vaccination. These receptors all stem from an adult in good health.

This chain connects TRBV30 to TRBJ2-1; no firm D call. The CDR3 sequence is 12 residues long. The V gene's germline CDR1 is GTSNPN and CDR2 SVGIG (reference sequence). Trimming removed 3 bases from V and 7 bases from J, with 10 bases in between. CDR3 sequence (DNA): TGTGCCTGGAGCTCCGGACCAAATGAGCAGTTCTTC. It translates to CAWSSGPNEQFF.

The CDR3 region has the DNA TGCGCCAGCAGCTTTCGGACAGGGGACTTCTCTGGGGCCAACGTCCTGACTTTC. This encodes CASSFRTGDFSGANVLTF. The J gene is TRBJ2-6, the V gene TRBV4-1; 9 bases are a match to TRBD1. CDR1 and CDR2 (germline): MGHRA, YSYEKL. The V and J ends lost 5 bases and 0 bases, in that order; junction bases with no gene match: 8. The CDR3 has 18 residues.

This chain uses TRBV7-8 with TRBJ2-7, with D possibly TRBD1 on 6 matching bases. V lost 4 bases and J lost 6, with 19 bases in between. The CDR3 sequence is 15 residues long. CDR1 SGHVS and CDR2 FQNEAQ come from the germline V gene. CDR3 residues: CASSSGHLTPREQYF. DNA for the CDR3: TGTGCCAGCAGCTCGGGACATCTGACGCCTCGCGAGCAGTACTTC. The complete variable domain, with remaining parts taken from reference TRBV7-8 and TRBJ2-7, reads GAGVSQSPRYKVAKRGQDVALRCDPISGHVSLFWYQQALGQGPEFLTYFQNEAQLDKSGLPSDRFFAERPEGSVSTLKIQRTQQEDSAVYLCASSSGHLTPREQYFGPGTRLTVT.

This clone was seen only once. The chain employs TRBV29-1 and TRBJ1-2, with TRBD1 matching over 7 bases. CDR1 and CDR2 from the germline V gene are SQVTM and ANQGSEA. This CDR3 region has 13 residues. V lost 3 bases, J lost 9 bases, and 10 bases stayed unmatched. This CDR3 is CSVDRGTVLSYTF. The CDR3 DNA reads as TGCAGCGTTGATAGGGGGACAGTTCTCAGCTACACCTTC.

The rearrangement links TRBV6-5 to TRBJ1-6, with D possibly matching TRBD1 (5 bases). Germline CDR1 is MNHEY and CDR2 is SVGAGI. V dropped 5 bases and J dropped 5 bases, with 13 bases sitting between them. The CDR3 has 15 residues. The CDR3 spells CASSTQGQDNSPLHF. In nucleotides, the CDR3 is TGTGCCAGCAGTACCCAGGGTCAGGATAATTCACCCCTCCACTTT.

This rearrangement joins TRBV9 to TRBJ1-3, with unresolved D. CDR1 is SGDLS, CDR2 YYNGEE, per germline. With 0 bases removed from V and 4 bases from J, the gap between germline ends came to 11 bases. The CDR3 runs to 15 residues. CDR3 sequence: CASSVGGVAGNTIYF. The DNA of the CDR3 is TGTGCCAGCAGCGTAGGTGGAGTGGCCGGAAACACCATATATTTT.

V and J are TRBV5-1 and TRBJ1-1; D might be TRBD1 (5 bases). Trimming removed 4 bases from V and 1 base from J, with 14 bases in between. The length of the CDR3 is 15 residues. The germline gives CDR1 SGHRS, CDR2 YFSETQ. The CDR3 spells CASSLSGQPNTEAFF. For the CDR3, the DNA is TGCGCCAGCAGCCTCTCGGGGCAGCCGAACACTGAAGCTTTCTTT.

The chain employs TRBV27 and TRBJ2-3, with D perhaps matching TRBD1 (5 bases). The V gene lost 2 bases and the J gene lost 1 base, with 16 bases spanning the gap. The CDR3 consists of 17 residues. Germline lookup yields CDR1 MNHEY and CDR2 SMNVEV (reference sequence). The CDR3 nucleotides read TGTGCCAGCAGTTTAACTTCTGGGGCTGTTGGCACAGATACGCAGTATTTT. Its protein is CASSLTSGAVGTDTQYF.

The table lists this clone with a count of one. The CDR3 DNA is TGTGCCAGCAGCTCCATTCTATCGACAGGGGGATTATCGGCCTATGGCTACACCTTC. Translation: CASSSILSTGGLSAYGYTF. This chain connects TRBV7-2 to TRBJ1-2; 9 bases map to TRBD1. The J segment lost 4 bases and the V segment lost 4 bases, leaving 19 bases of the junction unmatched. Germline V gene sequence: CDR1 SGHTA, CDR2 FQGNSA. There are 19 residues in the CDR3.

The genes are TRBV14 and TRBJ2-2; D possibly uses TRBD1 or TRBD2 (5 bases each). V gave up 4 bases and J gave up 9 bases, with 18 bases separating them. Germline-derived CDR1 and CDR2 are SGHDN and FVKESK. The CDR3 consists of 15 residues. The CDR3: CASSLHGTLHRELFF. The CDR3 DNA is TGTGCCAGCAGCCTCCACGGGACGTTGCACCGGGAGCTGTTTTTT.

The chain is built from TRBV5-6 and TRBJ2-1; TRBD2 is a possible D gene (6 bases). Germline CDR1 reads SGHDT; CDR2 reads YYEEEE. The CDR3 is 18 residues long. Trimming removed 1 base from V and 2 bases from J, with 19 bases in between. This CDR3 is CASSLRSWLAEPYNEQFF. The CDR3 coding sequence is TGTGCCAGCAGCTTGCGGTCCTGGTTAGCGGAGCCCTACAATGAGCAGTTCTTC.

The rearrangement links TRBV2 to TRBJ2-1, with TRBD1 matching 8 bases. Germline V CDR1 and CDR2: SNHLY, FYNNEI. V shed 6 bases and J 0 bases; nucleotides not matched to a gene: 10. CDR3 length equals 17 residues. The CDR3 sequence is CASRERTGSSSYNEQFF. The CDR3 nucleotides read TGTGCCAGCAGAGAACGGACAGGGTCAAGCTCCTACAATGAGCAGTTCTTC.

The J gene is TRBJ1-2, the V gene TRBV19; TRBD1 might be the D (5 bases). The CDR3 totals 17 residues. Per germline, CDR1 LNHDA and CDR2 SQIVND (reference sequence). V lost 4 bases, J lost 1 base, and 19 bases lay in between. This chain's CDR3 is CASSNRGRTGVNYGYTF. CDR3 DNA: TGTGCCAGTAGTAACCGGGGACGTACCGGAGTTAACTATGGCTACACCTTC.

The CDR3 loop reads CASRGTSGGNYEQYF. CDR3 DNA sequence: TGTGCCAGTAGGGGGACTAGCGGGGGAAACTACGAGCAGTACTTC. The chain joins TRBV19 to TRBJ2-7, with 14 bases lining up with TRBD2. V dropped 6 bases and J dropped 3; count of bases not matched to a gene: 4. Germline loops: CDR1 LNHDA, CDR2 SQIVND (reference sequence). CDR3 length: 15 residues.

V usage is TRBV30 and J usage is TRBJ1-6; no clear D gene. Trimming shortened V by 0 bases and J by 7 bases, and 7 bases separated the two germline ends. The CDR3 extends over 13 amino acids. Germline lookup yields CDR1 GTSNPN and CDR2 SVGIG (reference sequence). As DNA, the CDR3 is TGTGCCTGGAGTGTACAGAGGAATTCACCCCTCCACTTT. This codes for CAWSVQRNSPLHF.

The gene calls are TRBV4-2 and TRBJ1-2; D possibly corresponds to TRBD1 (5 bases). Germline V gene lookup returns CDR1 LGHNA and CDR2 YNFKEQ. The CDR3 is 18 amino acids. The V and J ends lost 1 base and 4 bases respectively, with 22 bases between them. The CDR3 here is CASSQAVLKQTDSYGYTF. The CDR3 coding sequence is TGTGCCAGCAGCCAAGCCGTCCTAAAGCAGACAGACTCCTATGGCTACACCTTC.

This sequence joins TRBV27 and TRBJ2-3; 7 nucleotides line up with TRBD2. J lost 5 bases, V lost 4 bases, and 9 bases had no gene match. CDR1 MNHEY and CDR2 SMNVEV come from the germline V gene (reference sequence). This CDR3 comprises 15 residues. The CDR3, as DNA: TGTGCCAGCAGTTCCCTGGGCGGGAGTGGAGATACGCAGTATTTT. Its protein is CASSSLGGSGDTQYF.

The V call is TRBV20-1, the J call TRBJ1-5; D might be TRBD1 (6 bases). Germline CDR1 reads DFQATT; CDR2 reads SNEGSKA (reference sequence). The CDR3 has 13 amino acids. Trimming took off 3 bases at V and 6 bases at J, with 12 bases between the two ends. The CDR3 protein is CSASKGGSQPQHF. The CDR3 bases are TGCAGTGCTAGTAAGGGGGGCAGTCAGCCCCAGCATTTT.

A word on this clone: At one of its ends the junction is not consistent with the germline gene, which may arise from a read error. The chain joins TRBV12-3 or TRBV12-4 to TRBJ1-1; D gene ambiguous. This CDR3 is 9 amino acids long. CDR3 sequence (DNA): TGTGCCAGCAGTCCCGAGAGGAGTTTT. It is translated as CASSPERSF.

The CDR3 here is CSAGTGGPYEQYF. The CDR3 nucleotides are TGCAGCGCCGGGACAGGGGGCCCCTACGAGCAGTACTTC. The chain links TRBV29-1 to TRBJ2-7, with 12 bases identical to TRBD1. There are 13 residues in the CDR3. Germline V gives CDR1 SQVTM, CDR2 ANQGSEA. With 7 bases clipped from V and 2 bases from J, the junction kept 3 bases outside the gene matches.

The V and J genes are TRBV5-6 and TRBJ1-4; a weak D match, TRBD1 (5 bases). The V end lost 2 bases, the J end lost 4 bases, and 12 bases lay between the germline ends. There are 15 residues in the CDR3. Germline V CDR1 and CDR2: SGHDT, YYEEEE. The CDR3 loop is CASSFQGGVNEKLFF. The CDR3 DNA reads TGTGCCAGCAGCTTTCAGGGCGGAGTTAATGAAAAACTGTTTTTT.

The rearrangement links TRBV4-3 to TRBJ1-2; D ambiguous. Germline CDR1 is LGHNA and CDR2 is YSLEER. This CDR3 has 15 residues. V lost 0 bases and J lost 2, with 10 bases in between. CDR3 coding DNA: TGCGCCAGCAGCCAAGATTGGCAGCCAAACTATGGCTACACCTTC. It encodes CASSQDWQPNYGYTF.

The chain has TRBV5-4 and TRBJ1-1; 8 positions agree with TRBD1. The germline V gene encodes CDR1 SGHNT and CDR2 YYREEE (reference sequence). This CDR3 is 13 amino acids long. The ends lost 4 bases at V and 4 bases at J; junction bases unmatched: 3. The CDR3 DNA is TGTGCCAGCAGCCGACAGGGGCCCACTGAAGCTTTCTTT. Its translation is CASSRQGPTEAFF.

V usage is TRBV29-1 and J usage is TRBJ1-2; a weak D match, TRBD1 (5 bases). The CDR3 has 13 residues. V lost 7 bases, J lost 6 bases, and 18 bases lay in between. CDR1 is SQVTM, CDR2 ANQGSEA, per germline. CDR3 protein: CSAGVGQKNGYTF. The CDR3 bases are TGCAGCGCCGGCGTGGGGCAGAAAAATGGCTACACCTTC.

V usage is TRBV5-5 and J usage is TRBJ2-7; D is possibly TRBD2 (5 bases). The V and J ends lost 4 bases and 4 bases respectively, with 18 bases between them. In germline, CDR1 is SGHKS, CDR2 YYEKEE (reference sequence). The CDR3 length is 15 residues. The CDR3 loop is CASSHTPGVGYEQYF. The CDR3 coding sequence is TGTGCCAGCAGCCACACACCCGGGGTTGGTTACGAGCAGTACTTC.

J is TRBJ2-7 and V is TRBV19, with 14 bases identical to TRBD2. V gave up 5 bases and J gave up 0 bases; unmatched junction bases: 3. This CDR3 contains 16 residues. From germline, CDR1 is LNHDA and CDR2 SQIVND (reference sequence). The CDR3 loop is CASSLGLAGGSYEQYF. DNA for the CDR3: TGTGCCAGTAGTCTTGGACTAGCGGGAGGCTCCTACGAGCAGTACTTC.

This chain connects TRBV10-3 to TRBJ1-1, with 7 nucleotides matching TRBD1. Losses at the gene ends were 10 bases for V and 0 bases for J; bases not matched to a gene: 5. CDR1 and CDR2 from the germline V gene are ENHRY and SYGVKD. The CDR3 loop spans 13 amino acids. In DNA form, the CDR3 reads TGTGCCACCGGACAGGCGATGAACACTGAAGCTTTCTTT. Translating it yields CATGQAMNTEAFF.